The 15 T cell receptor beta chains below come from one sample, sequenced in a study of T cells after yellow fever vaccination. TCRdb recomputed calls from the 5' RACE reads with MiXCR, one row per CDR3 protein. The sample holds hundreds of thousands of distinct CDR3 sequences, roughly 14% seen once. Sequences were derived from PBMCs, sampled on the day of the yellow fever booster vaccination. These receptors were taken from a man younger than 45 who received the YFV17D yellow fever vaccine.

The chain has TRBV5-4 and TRBJ2-7; no reliable D call. Trimming removed 6 bases at V and 0 bases at J, with 16 bases between. The CDR3 contains 15 residues. Germline values: CDR1 SGHNT, CDR2 YYREEE (reference sequence). The CDR3 sequence: CASTDRAASSYEQYF. CDR3 in DNA: TGTGCCAGCACTGACCGGGCAGCTAGCTCCTACGAGCAGTACTTC. Looking up the rest from reference TRBV5-4 and TRBJ2-7 gives the full variable domain: ETGVTQSPTHLIKTRGQQVTLRCSSQSGHNTVSWYQQALGQGPQFIFQYYREEENGRGNFPPRFSGLQFPNYSSELNVNALELDDSALYLCASTDRAASSYEQYFGPGTRLTVT.

This clonotype was counted a few times. This sequence joins TRBV10-2 and TRBJ1-5, with D perhaps TRBD1 (5 bases). Trimming took off 0 bases at V and 3 bases at J, with 9 bases between the two ends. Per the germline V gene, CDR1 is WSHSY and CDR2 is SAAADI. The CDR3 consists of 15 residues. The CDR3 loop reads CASSESKGNNQPQHF. Written as DNA, the CDR3 is TGCGCCAGCAGTGAGTCTAAGGGGAACAATCAGCCCCAGCATTTT.

This clonotype was seen only a few times. This chain joins TRBV20-1 and TRBJ1-1, with a tentative D call TRBD1 (6 bases). There are 11 residues in the CDR3. Germline lookup yields CDR1 DFQATT and CDR2 SNEGSKA (reference sequence). V was shortened by 6 bases and J by 5 bases, with 10 bases between the two germline ends. DNA for the CDR3: TGCAGTGCCCTCGACAGGACTGAAGCTTTCTTT. This gives the protein CSALDRTEAFF.

This clonotype was seen more than once but under ten times. The chain employs TRBV7-2 and TRBJ2-5; 10 bases align to TRBD1. The CDR3 runs to 15 residues. V shed 5 bases, J shed 2 bases, and the junction held 5 bases outside the gene matches. The germline V gene has CDR1 SGHTA and CDR2 FQGNSA. CDR3 sequence reads: CASSRDRGGQETQYF. The DNA of the CDR3 is TGTGCCAGCAGCAGGGACAGGGGCGGACAAGAGACCCAGTACTTC.

This clonotype was observed a few times. The chain links TRBV6-1 to TRBJ2-2; D is unresolved. The CDR3 runs to 13 residues. V dropped 6 bases and J dropped 7 bases, with 12 bases sitting between them. Per the germline V gene, CDR1 is MNHNS and CDR2 is SASEGT. CDR3 region: CASSPGILGELFF. CDR3 in DNA: TGTGCCAGCAGCCCCGGTATTCTCGGGGAGCTGTTTTTT.

This clonotype has more than one count but fewer than ten. The chain recombines TRBV20-1 with TRBJ2-7, with a weak D call TRBD1 (6 bases). Per the germline V gene, CDR1 is DFQATT and CDR2 is SNEGSKA (reference sequence). The CDR3 has 13 residues. V lost 6 bases, J lost 7 bases, and 19 bases lay in between. The CDR3 nucleotides read TGCAGTGCCATAAGGAGAGGGGGAACGGAGCAGTACTTC. Amino acids: CSAIRRGGTEQYF.

The rearrangement uses TRBV6-2 or TRBV6-3 and TRBJ2-3; the D is unclear. The CDR3 totals 13 residues. V lost 6 bases and J 8 bases, leaving 15 bases between the germline ends. Germline V gene lookup returns CDR1 MNHEY and CDR2 SVGEGT. CDR3 in amino acids: CASSRLLLVTQYF. Here the CDR3 DNA reads TGTGCCAGCAGCCGACTCCTGCTAGTTACGCAGTATTTT.

This clonotype was seen a few times. This chain connects TRBV27 to TRBJ2-7, with a tentative D call TRBD1 (5 bases). The CDR3 covers 13 residues. Trimming took off 8 bases at V and 6 bases at J, with 17 bases between the two ends. The germline V gene encodes CDR1 MNHEY and CDR2 SMNVEV (reference sequence). The CDR3 loop reads CASGPMVGAEQYF. DNA of the CDR3: TGTGCCAGCGGACCGATGGTAGGGGCCGAGCAGTACTTC.

Ten or more counts support this clonotype. The V gene is TRBV5-1, the J gene TRBJ1-1; D is uncertain. Germline CDR1 reads SGHRS; CDR2 reads YFSETQ. Trimming cost V 5 bases and J 2 bases, with 16 bases left between them. The CDR3 contains 15 residues. The CDR3 DNA reads as TGCGCCAGCAGGGCGACACTAGGGTCCAACACTGAAGCTTTCTTT. The encoded protein is CASRATLGSNTEAFF.

This clonotype appeared a few times. The chain carries TRBV29-1 and TRBJ2-2; 9 bases agree with TRBD1. This CDR3 region has 14 residues. V was clipped by 4 bases and J by 2 bases; unmatched bases: 2. The germline V gene encodes CDR1 SQVTM and CDR2 ANQGSEA. CDR3 nucleotides: TGCAGCGTTGCGGGACAGGGAAACACCGGGGAGCTGTTTTTT. It is translated as CSVAGQGNTGELFF.

The chain recombines TRBV6-6 with TRBJ1-1; no clear D. Germline V gene data show CDR1 as MNHNY and CDR2 as SVGAGI (reference sequence). This CDR3 region has 13 residues. Trimming pared 6 bases from V and 3 bases from J, leaving 11 bases between. The CDR3 coding sequence is TGTGCCAGCAGGCCCGACGGGGACACTGAAGCTTTCTTT. Protein product: CASRPDGDTEAFF.

V gene TRBV4-3 combines with J gene TRBJ2-5, with a weak D call TRBD2 (6 bases). Germline V CDR1 and CDR2: LGHNA, YSLEER. Trimming removed 0 bases at V and 5 bases at J, with 22 bases between. This CDR3 comprises 18 residues. The CDR3 region has the DNA TGCGCCAGCAGCCAAGATTCATTGGCGGGGTACGACATGGAGACCCAGTACTTC. Encoded protein: CASSQDSLAGYDMETQYF.

The chain has TRBV29-1 and TRBJ1-2; D uncertain. This CDR3 has 14 residues. V was cut by 3 bases and J by 1 base, with 12 bases left in between. Germline V CDR1 and CDR2: SQVTM, ANQGSEA. The CDR3 loop reads CSVDFGRDNYGYTF. The CDR3 bases are TGCAGCGTTGATTTTGGTAGGGATAACTATGGCTACACCTTC.

This clonotype was detected a few times. This chain connects TRBV11-2 to TRBJ2-7; TRBD2 agrees at 8 bases. There are 14 residues in the CDR3. Trimming at V came to 1 base and at J to 7 bases, leaving 6 bases not matched to a gene. The germline V gene encodes CDR1 SGHAT and CDR2 FQNNGV. Here the CDR3 reads CASSLGGRPGEQYF. CDR3 in DNA: TGTGCCAGCAGCTTAGGCGGGAGGCCGGGGGAGCAGTACTTC.

A few counts support this clonotype. CDR3 bases: TGTGCCAGCAGCCAAGGGCGAGGTAGCGGATTATACGAGCAGTACTTC. It is translated as CASSQGRGSGLYEQYF. The rearrangement uses TRBV3-1 and TRBJ2-7; D is possibly TRBD2 (6 bases). Germline V lookup: CDR1 LGHDT, CDR2 YNNKEL (reference sequence). V dropped 1 base and J dropped 4 bases, with 17 bases sitting between them. CDR3 length: 16 amino acids.